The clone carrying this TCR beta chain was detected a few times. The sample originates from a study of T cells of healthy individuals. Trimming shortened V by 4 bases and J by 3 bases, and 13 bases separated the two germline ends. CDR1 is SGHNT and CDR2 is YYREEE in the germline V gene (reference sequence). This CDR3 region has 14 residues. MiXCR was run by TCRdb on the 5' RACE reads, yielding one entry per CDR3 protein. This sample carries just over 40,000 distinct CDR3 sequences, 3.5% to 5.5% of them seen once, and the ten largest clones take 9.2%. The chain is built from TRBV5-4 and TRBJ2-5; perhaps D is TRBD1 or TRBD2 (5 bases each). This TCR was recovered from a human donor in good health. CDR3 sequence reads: CASSPRGREETQYF. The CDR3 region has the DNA TGTGCCAGCAGCCCCCGGGGCAGGGAAGAGACCCAGTACTTC.